Presented here are 20 T cell receptor beta chains from one specimen sequenced in a study of cytotoxic CD8 clonotypes in ibrutinib-treated CLL. Some clones are missing from TCRdb's copy, which holds only in-frame ones; the method was immunoSEQ multiplex PCR. Counted here are fewer than 45,000 clones, over 70% occurring once; the ten biggest clones make up roughly a sixth. Material: PBMCs, obtained at disease progression, from a patient treated with ibrutinib. These receptors came from a human donor with chronic lymphocytic leukemia.

The chain carries TRBV5-4 and TRBJ2-2, with a possible D match to TRBD2 (5 bases). The CDR3 consists of 15 residues. V gave up 1 base and J gave up 2 bases, with 9 bases separating them. From germline, CDR1 is SGHNT and CDR2 YYREEE (reference sequence). CDR3 sequence: CASSLYGVNTGELFF. CDR3 bases: TGTGCCAGCAGCTTGTACGGGGTTAACACCGGGGAGCTGTTTTTT. The variable domain in full, completed from reference TRBV5-4 and TRBJ2-2, reads ETGVTQSPTHLIKTRGQQVTLRCSSQSGHNTVSWYQQALGQGPQFIFQYYREEENGRGNFPPRFSGLQFPNYSSELNVNALELDDSALYLCASSLYGVNTGELFFGEGSRLTVL.

V gene TRBV13 combines with J gene TRBJ2-3, with 11 bases lining up with TRBD2. Germline V gene sequence: CDR1 PRHDT, CDR2 FYEKMQ (reference sequence). The junction had 16 bases not matched to a gene; V was cut back by 5 bases and J by 3 bases. The CDR3 totals 19 residues. CDR3 DNA sequence: TGTGCCAGCAGCCCGGGGAGGAGTAGCGGGGGGGCTGGGACAGATACGCAGTATTTT. Translation gives CASSPGRSSGGAGTDTQYF.

V is TRBV5-8 and J is TRBJ1-2; no reliable D call. The germline V gene encodes CDR1 SGHTS and CDR2 YDEGEE. V lost 0 bases to trimming and J lost 1 base, with 7 bases between them. The CDR3 has 14 residues. For the CDR3, the DNA is TGTGCCAGCAGCTTGGGAGGCAGTAACTATGGCTACACCTTC. Residues: CASSLGGSNYGYTF.

The chain uses TRBV6-5 and TRBJ2-3; D gene unclear. Germline V lookup: CDR1 MNHEY, CDR2 SVGAGI. V lost 0 bases and J lost 2, with 9 bases in between. This CDR3 contains 15 residues. CDR3 coding DNA: TGTGCCAGCAGTTACTCGCCGGCTAACACAGATACGCAGTATTTT. It translates to CASSYSPANTDTQYF.

This clone showed up just once. The chain joins TRBV5-6 to TRBJ2-3; D is uncertain. Deletions cut 4 bases from V and 1 base from J, with 7 bases between. The CDR3 has 13 amino acids. CDR1 and CDR2 (germline): SGHDT, YYEEEE. CDR3 DNA: TGTGCCAGCAGCCCCGAACGCACAGATACGCAGTATTTT. This translates into CASSPERTDTQYF.

This sequence joins TRBV5-1 and TRBJ2-1; D is unresolved. This CDR3 comprises 14 residues. The germline V gene encodes CDR1 SGHRS and CDR2 YFSETQ. Trimming removed 0 bases from V and 4 bases from J, with 8 bases in between. The CDR3 spells CASSLEDTYNEQFF. The CDR3 region has the DNA TGCGCCAGCAGCTTGGAAGACACATACAATGAGCAGTTCTTC. The full variable domain, with the rest looked up from reference TRBV5-1 and TRBJ2-1, is KAGVTQTPRYLIKTRGQQVTLSCSPISGHRSVSWYQQTPGQGLQFLFEYFSETQRNKGNFPGRFSGRQFSNSRSEMNVSTLELGDSALYLCASSLEDTYNEQFFGPGTRLTVL.

This chain links TRBV5-1 with TRBJ1-4; D may be TRBD1 (6 bases). This CDR3 spans 13 amino acids. CDR1 and CDR2 from the germline V gene are SGHRS and YFSETQ. Deletions cut 0 bases from V and 8 bases from J, with 8 bases between. The CDR3 DNA reads TGCGCCAGCAGCTTGGACCAGGGGGAAAAACTGTTTTTT. Its translation: CASSLDQGEKLFF.

The chain is built from TRBV6-1 and TRBJ1-2; D is ambiguous. The CDR3 totals 13 residues. Deletions cut 6 bases from V and 4 bases from J, with 12 bases between. In germline, CDR1 is MNHNS, CDR2 SASEGT. CDR3 region: CASSLGSIYGYTF. The CDR3, as DNA: TGTGCCAGCAGCCTTGGCAGCATCTATGGCTACACCTTC.

The gene calls are TRBV9 and TRBJ2-5, with 9 bases aligning to TRBD2. This CDR3 contains 17 residues. CDR1 is SGDLS, CDR2 YYNGEE, per germline. The J segment lost 4 bases and the V segment lost 0 bases, leaving 10 bases of the junction unmatched. The CDR3 DNA follows: TGTGCCAGCAGCGTAGGGGCTAGCGGGGCATTGGGAGAGACCCAGTACTTC. Translating it yields CASSVGASGALGETQYF.

This rearrangement joins TRBV5-6 to TRBJ2-2, with 7 nucleotides matching TRBD2. V was pared by 0 bases and J by 6 bases, with 17 bases of the junction left unmatched. This CDR3 has 19 amino acids. Germline V gene lookup returns CDR1 SGHDT and CDR2 YYEEEE. This CDR3 is CASSLEWEGPVVGAGELFF. The CDR3 DNA is TGTGCCAGCAGCTTGGAATGGGAGGGGCCAGTCGTCGGTGCCGGGGAGCTGTTTTTT.

The gene calls are TRBV5-5 and TRBJ1-5, with D perhaps TRBD1 (5 bases). V was clipped by 6 bases and J by 11 bases, with 21 bases between them. The CDR3 loop spans 14 amino acids. CDR1 is SGHKS and CDR2 is YYEKEE in the germline V gene (reference sequence). CDR3 coding DNA: TGTGCCAGCACCCAGGGACTATGGCAAGGAACCCAGCATTTT. Its protein product is CASTQGLWQGTQHF.

In its sample, this clone ranks as large. This chain uses TRBV18 with TRBJ1-2, with D maybe TRBD1 (5 bases). V was clipped by 3 bases and J by 0 bases, with 11 bases between them. The length of the CDR3 is 15 residues. Germline values: CDR1 KGHSH, CDR2 LQKENI. CDR3 sequence (DNA): TGTGCCAGCTCACCCTACAGGAGATCTAACTATGGCTACACCTTC. It encodes CASSPYRRSNYGYTF.

V gene TRBV5-1 combines with J gene TRBJ1-5; no clear D. CDR3 length: 13 residues. Germline V lookup: CDR1 SGHRS, CDR2 YFSETQ. The V gene lost 0 bases and the J gene lost 5 bases, with 6 bases spanning the gap. In DNA, the CDR3 is TGCGCCAGCAGCTTGGGGCCCGATCAGCCCCAGCATTTT. It encodes CASSLGPDQPQHF.

This CDR3 is CATYRDGYTF. CDR3 DNA sequence: TGTGCCACTTACAGGGATGGCTACACCTTC. V is TRBV10-3 and J is TRBJ1-2, with D perhaps TRBD1 (6 bases). Germline CDR1 is ENHRY and CDR2 is SYGVKD. CDR3 length equals 10 residues. Trimming removed 10 bases from V and 6 bases from J, with 9 bases in between.

V and J are TRBV9 and TRBJ2-1; 7 bases are shared with TRBD2. Germline-derived CDR1 and CDR2 are SGDLS and YYNGEE. The CDR3 runs 14 residues. V trimming: 4 bases; J trimming: 5 bases; junction bases outside the gene matches: 6. CDR3 residues: CASSTVAGHNEQFF. CDR3 sequence (DNA): TGTGCCAGCAGCACCGTAGCGGGCCACAATGAGCAGTTCTTC.

In this sample, this clone turned up a few times. The V call is TRBV4-1, the J call TRBJ2-7; 8 bases line up with TRBD1. V was clipped by 0 bases and J by 4 bases; unmatched bases: 8. The CDR3 has 16 amino acids. CDR1 and CDR2 from the germline V gene are MGHRA and YSYEKL. CDR3 loop: CASSQDRTGPLYEQYF. The CDR3 coding sequence is TGCGCCAGCAGCCAAGACCGGACAGGGCCCCTTTACGAGCAGTACTTC.

This clone occurred once. This chain connects TRBV27 to TRBJ1-4; possible D gene TRBD1, 6 bases. V gave up 2 bases and J gave up 7 bases, with 11 bases separating them. The germline gives CDR1 MNHEY, CDR2 SMNVEV (reference sequence). CDR3 length: 14 residues. The CDR3 nucleotides read TGTGCCAGCAGTTTACAGGGGCTCGGTGAAAAACTGTTTTTT. This sequence encodes CASSLQGLGEKLFF.

The chain couples TRBV11-3 to TRBJ2-7, with D perhaps matching TRBD1 or TRBD2 (5 bases each). With 4 bases removed from V and 4 bases from J, the gap between germline ends came to 14 bases. The CDR3 has 14 amino acids. Germline V lookup: CDR1 SGHNT, CDR2 YENEEA. The CDR3 sequence: CASSSGDGGYEQYF. The CDR3 DNA is TGTGCCAGCAGCTCTGGGGACGGAGGATACGAGCAGTACTTC.

This clone was found a few times. The chain carries TRBV9 and TRBJ1-2; TRBD1 matches at 11 bases. V was clipped by 6 bases and J by 7 bases; unmatched bases: 8. Germline V gives CDR1 SGDLS, CDR2 YYNGEE. The CDR3 length is 14 residues. Written as DNA, the CDR3 is TGTGCCAGCACCCCGGACAGGGGGCGATTTGGCTACACCTTC. Translation: CASTPDRGRFGYTF. The full variable domain, its missing parts supplied by reference TRBV9 and TRBJ1-2, is DSGVTQTPKHLITATGQRVTLRCSPRSGDLSVYWYQQSLDQGLQFLIQYYNGEERAKGNILERFSAQQFPDLHSELNLSSLELGDSALYFCASTPDRGRFGYTFGSGTRLTVV.

This rearrangement joins TRBV5-1 to TRBJ2-5, with D possibly matching TRBD1 (7 bases). The CDR3 has 16 residues. V lost 0 bases and J lost 2, with 14 bases in between. Looked up from germline, CDR1 is SGHRS and CDR2 is YFSETQ. CDR3 nucleotide sequence: TGCGCCAGCAGCTTGGGCGGGACAGCTCGTCAAGAGACCCAGTACTTC. Residues: CASSLGGTARQETQYF.